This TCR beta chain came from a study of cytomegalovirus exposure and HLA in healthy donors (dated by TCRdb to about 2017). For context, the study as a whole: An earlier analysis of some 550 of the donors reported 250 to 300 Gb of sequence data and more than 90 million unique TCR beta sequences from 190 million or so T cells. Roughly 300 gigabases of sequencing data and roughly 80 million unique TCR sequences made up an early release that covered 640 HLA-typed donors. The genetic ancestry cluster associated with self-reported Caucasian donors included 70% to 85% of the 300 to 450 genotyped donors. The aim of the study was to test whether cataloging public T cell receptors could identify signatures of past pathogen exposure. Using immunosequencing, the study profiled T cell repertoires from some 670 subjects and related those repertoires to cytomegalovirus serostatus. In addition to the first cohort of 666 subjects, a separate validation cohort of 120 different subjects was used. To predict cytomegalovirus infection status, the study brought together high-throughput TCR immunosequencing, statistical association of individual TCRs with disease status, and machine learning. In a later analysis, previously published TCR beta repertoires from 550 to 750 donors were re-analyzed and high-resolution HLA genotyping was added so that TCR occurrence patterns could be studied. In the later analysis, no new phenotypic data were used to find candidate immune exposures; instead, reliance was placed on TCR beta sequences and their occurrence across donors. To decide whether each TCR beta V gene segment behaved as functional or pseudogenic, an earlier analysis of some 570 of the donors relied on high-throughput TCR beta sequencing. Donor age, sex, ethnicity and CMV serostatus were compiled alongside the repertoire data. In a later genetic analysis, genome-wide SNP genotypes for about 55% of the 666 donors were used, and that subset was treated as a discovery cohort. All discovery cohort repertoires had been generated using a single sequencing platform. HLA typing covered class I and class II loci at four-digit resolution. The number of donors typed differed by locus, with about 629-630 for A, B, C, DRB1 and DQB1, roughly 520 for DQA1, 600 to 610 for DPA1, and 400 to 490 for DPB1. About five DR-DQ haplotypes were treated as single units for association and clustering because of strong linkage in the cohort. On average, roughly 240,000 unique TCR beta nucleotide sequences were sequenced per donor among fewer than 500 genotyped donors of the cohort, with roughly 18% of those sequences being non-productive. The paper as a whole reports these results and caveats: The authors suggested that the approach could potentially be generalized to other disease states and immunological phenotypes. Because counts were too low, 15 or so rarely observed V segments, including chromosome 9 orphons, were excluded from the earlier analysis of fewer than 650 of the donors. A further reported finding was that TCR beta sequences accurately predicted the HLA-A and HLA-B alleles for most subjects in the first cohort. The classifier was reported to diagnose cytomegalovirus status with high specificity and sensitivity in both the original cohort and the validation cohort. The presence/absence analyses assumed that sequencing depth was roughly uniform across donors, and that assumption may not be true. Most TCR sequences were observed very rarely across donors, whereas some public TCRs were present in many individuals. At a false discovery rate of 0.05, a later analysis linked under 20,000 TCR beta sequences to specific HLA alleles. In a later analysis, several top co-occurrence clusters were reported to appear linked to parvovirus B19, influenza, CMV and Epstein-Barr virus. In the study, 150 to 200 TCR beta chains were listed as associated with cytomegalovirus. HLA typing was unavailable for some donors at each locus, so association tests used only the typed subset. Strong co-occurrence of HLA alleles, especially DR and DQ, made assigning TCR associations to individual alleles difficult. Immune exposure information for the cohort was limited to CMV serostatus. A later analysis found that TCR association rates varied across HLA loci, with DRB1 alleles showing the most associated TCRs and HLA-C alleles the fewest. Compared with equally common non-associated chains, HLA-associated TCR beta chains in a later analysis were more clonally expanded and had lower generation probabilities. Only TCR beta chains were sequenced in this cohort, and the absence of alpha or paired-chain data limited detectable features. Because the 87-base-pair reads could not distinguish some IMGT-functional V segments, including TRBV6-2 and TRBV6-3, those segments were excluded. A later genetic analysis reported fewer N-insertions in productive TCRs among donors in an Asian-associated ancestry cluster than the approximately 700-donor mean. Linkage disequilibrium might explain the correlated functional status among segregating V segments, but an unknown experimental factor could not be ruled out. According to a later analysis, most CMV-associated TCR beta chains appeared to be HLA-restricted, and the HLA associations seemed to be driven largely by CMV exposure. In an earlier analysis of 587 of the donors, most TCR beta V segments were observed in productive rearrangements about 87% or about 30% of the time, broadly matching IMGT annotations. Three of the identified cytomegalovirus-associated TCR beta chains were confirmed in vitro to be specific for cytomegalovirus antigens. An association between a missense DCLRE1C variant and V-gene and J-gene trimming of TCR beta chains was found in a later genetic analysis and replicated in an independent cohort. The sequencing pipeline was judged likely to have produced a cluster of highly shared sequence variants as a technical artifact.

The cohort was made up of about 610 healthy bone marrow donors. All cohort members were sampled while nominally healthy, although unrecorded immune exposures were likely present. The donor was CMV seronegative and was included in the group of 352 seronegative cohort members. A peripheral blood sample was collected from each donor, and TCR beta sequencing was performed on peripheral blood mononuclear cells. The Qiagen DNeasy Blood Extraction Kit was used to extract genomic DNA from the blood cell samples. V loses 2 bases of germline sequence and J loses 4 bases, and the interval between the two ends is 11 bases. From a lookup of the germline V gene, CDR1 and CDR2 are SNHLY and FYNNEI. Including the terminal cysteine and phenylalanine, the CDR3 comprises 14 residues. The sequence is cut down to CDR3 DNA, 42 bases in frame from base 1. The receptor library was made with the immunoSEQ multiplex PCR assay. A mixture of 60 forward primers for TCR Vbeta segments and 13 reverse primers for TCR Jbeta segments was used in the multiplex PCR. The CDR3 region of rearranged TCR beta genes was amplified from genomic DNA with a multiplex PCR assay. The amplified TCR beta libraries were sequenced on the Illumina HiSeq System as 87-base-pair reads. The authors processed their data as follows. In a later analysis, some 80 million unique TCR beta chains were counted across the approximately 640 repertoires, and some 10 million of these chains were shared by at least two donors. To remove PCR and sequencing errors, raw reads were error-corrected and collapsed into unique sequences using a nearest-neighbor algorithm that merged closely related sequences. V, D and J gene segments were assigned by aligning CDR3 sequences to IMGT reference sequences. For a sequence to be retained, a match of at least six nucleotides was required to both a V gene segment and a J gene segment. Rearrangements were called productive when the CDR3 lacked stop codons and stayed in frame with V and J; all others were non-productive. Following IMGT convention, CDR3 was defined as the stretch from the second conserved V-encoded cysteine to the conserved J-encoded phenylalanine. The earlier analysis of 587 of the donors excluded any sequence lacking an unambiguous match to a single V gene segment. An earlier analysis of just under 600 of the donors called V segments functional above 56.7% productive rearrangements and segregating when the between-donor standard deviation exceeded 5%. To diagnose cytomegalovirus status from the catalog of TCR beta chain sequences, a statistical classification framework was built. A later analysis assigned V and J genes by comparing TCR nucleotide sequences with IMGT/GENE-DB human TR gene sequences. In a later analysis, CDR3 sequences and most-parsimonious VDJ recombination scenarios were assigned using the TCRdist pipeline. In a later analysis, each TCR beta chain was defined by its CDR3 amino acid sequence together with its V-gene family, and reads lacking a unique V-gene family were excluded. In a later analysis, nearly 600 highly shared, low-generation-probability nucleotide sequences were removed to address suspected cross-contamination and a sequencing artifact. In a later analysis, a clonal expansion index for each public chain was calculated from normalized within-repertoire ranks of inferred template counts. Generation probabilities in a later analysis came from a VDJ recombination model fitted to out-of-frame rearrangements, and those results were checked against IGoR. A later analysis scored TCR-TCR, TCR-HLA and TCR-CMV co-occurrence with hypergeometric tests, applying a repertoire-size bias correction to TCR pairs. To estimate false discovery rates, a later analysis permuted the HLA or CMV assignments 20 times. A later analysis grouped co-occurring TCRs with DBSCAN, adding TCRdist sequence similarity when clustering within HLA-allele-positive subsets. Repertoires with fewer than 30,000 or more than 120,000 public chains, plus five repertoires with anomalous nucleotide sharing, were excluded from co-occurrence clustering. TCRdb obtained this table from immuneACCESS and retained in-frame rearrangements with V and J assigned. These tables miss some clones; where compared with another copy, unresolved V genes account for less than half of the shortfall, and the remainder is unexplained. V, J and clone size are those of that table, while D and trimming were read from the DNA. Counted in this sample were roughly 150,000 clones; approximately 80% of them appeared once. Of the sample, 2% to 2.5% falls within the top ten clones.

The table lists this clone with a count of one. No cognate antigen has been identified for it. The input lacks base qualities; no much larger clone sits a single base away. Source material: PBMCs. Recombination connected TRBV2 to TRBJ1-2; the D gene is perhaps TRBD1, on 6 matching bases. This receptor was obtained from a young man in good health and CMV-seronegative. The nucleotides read TGTGCCAGCAGTGAAAACAGGGCTGGCTATGGCTACACCTTC. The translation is CASSENRAGYGYTF.